What follows are 20 T cell receptor beta chains derived from one specimen sequenced in a study of CD4 and CD8 cells across lung adenocarcinoma regions. TCRdb itself ran the PCR reads through MiXCR, one entry per CDR3 protein. Of roughly 25,000 distinct CDR3 sequences in the sample, 50% to 55% were seen once. Sequencing was done on a sample of CD8+ T cells from the center of a lung tumor. These receptors all stem from a male donor with lung adenocarcinoma. The CD4 and CD8 labels of this study may be unreliable.

The table lists this clonotype with many counts. The rearrangement links TRBV6-6 to TRBJ2-1, with 7 nucleotides matching TRBD2. The J segment lost 8 bases and the V segment lost 6 bases, leaving 4 bases of the junction unmatched. Per germline, CDR1 MNHNY and CDR2 SVGAGI (reference sequence). The CDR3 runs 12 residues. CDR3 DNA sequence: TGTGCCAGCAGGGGACTATCCTATGAGCAGTTCTTC. Its translation: CASRGLSYEQFF.

This clonotype has a single count. The chain joins TRBV6-1 to TRBJ1-3; 7 bases are shared with TRBD1. The length of the CDR3 is 16 residues. Germline CDR1 MNHNS, CDR2 SASEGT. The ends lost 5 bases at V and 3 bases at J; junction bases unmatched: 10. The DNA for the CDR3 is TGTGCCAGCAGTAAAACACAGGGGACCGGTGGAAACACCATATATTTT. Its translation: CASSKTQGTGGNTIYF.

The rearrangement links TRBV6-5 to TRBJ1-5; a weak D match, TRBD1 (5 bases). The V gene's germline CDR1 is MNHEY and CDR2 SVGAGI. This CDR3 is built from 14 residues. Trimming removed 2 bases at V and 4 bases at J, with 9 bases between. The CDR3 loop is CASSYGTENQPQHF. CDR3 sequence (DNA): TGTGCCAGCAGTTACGGGACGGAGAATCAGCCCCAGCATTTT.

V gene TRBV6-1 combines with J gene TRBJ2-1; 8 bases agree with TRBD2. The V gene end was trimmed by 9 bases and the J gene end by 5 bases; junction bases not matched to a gene: 9. There are 14 residues in the CDR3. CDR1 is MNHNS and CDR2 is SASEGT in the germline V gene. CDR3 in amino acids: CASRSSGYNNEQFF. The CDR3, as DNA: TGTGCCAGTAGGTCTAGCGGGTATAACAATGAGCAGTTCTTC.

This clonotype occurred many times. The chain uses TRBV6-1 and TRBJ2-7, with D possibly matching TRBD2 (6 bases). In germline, CDR1 is MNHNS, CDR2 SASEGT. V was shortened by 6 bases and J by 0 bases, with 12 bases between the two germline ends. The CDR3 consists of 14 residues. DNA for the CDR3: TGTGCCAGCAGGGAGCGGGTTAACTCCTACGAGCAGTACTTC. Translated: CASRERVNSYEQYF.

Turning to this clonotype: A read error may produce the germline difference seen at one junction end. The chain uses TRBV6-1 and TRBJ2-4; maybe TRBD2 (6 bases). Per germline, CDR1 MNHNS and CDR2 SASEGT. CDR3 size: 16 residues. This chain's CDR3 is CASSAAGLAATDTQYF. The CDR3 bases are TGTGCCAGCAGTGCGGCGGGGCTAGCAGCCACAGACACTCAGTATTTC.

This clonotype was seen at least ten times. The chain recombines TRBV6-1 with TRBJ2-5; TRBD2 is a possible D gene (6 bases). Germline V gives CDR1 MNHNS, CDR2 SASEGT. Trimming removed 2 bases from V and 5 bases from J, with 21 bases in between. The CDR3 contains 17 residues. The CDR3 DNA sequence: TGTGCCAGCAGTGAATGGGAGGTAGTTTCCTTTTGGGAGACCCAGTACTTC. This codes for CASSEWEVVSFWETQYF.

This clonotype was counted at least ten times. V gene TRBV7-6 combines with J gene TRBJ2-2; 7 bases map to TRBD2. Germline V gives CDR1 SGHVS, CDR2 FNYEAQ. The CDR3 contains 16 residues. The V and J ends lost 5 bases and 4 bases, in that order; junction bases with no gene match: 10. Here the CDR3 reads CASSPLGLDGTGELFF. Written as DNA, the CDR3 is TGTGCCAGCAGCCCCCTCGGACTAGATGGCACCGGGGAGCTGTTTTTT.

In the case of this clonotype: The junction differs from germline at one of its ends, possibly a read error. The chain links TRBV4-1 to TRBJ2-5; 7 positions agree with TRBD2. The V gene's germline CDR1 is MGHRA and CDR2 YSYEKL. This CDR3 contains 14 residues. This chain's CDR3 is CAGSGDRNQETQYF. The CDR3 nucleotides read TGCGCGGGCAGCGGGGATCGTAACCAAGAGACGCAGTACTTT.

This clonotype was recorded a few times. This chain joins TRBV5-8 and TRBJ2-1, with unresolved D. Germline assignment: CDR1 SGHTS and CDR2 YDEGEE. This CDR3 has 14 residues. V lost 4 bases and J 5 bases, leaving 13 bases between the germline ends. The CDR3 DNA sequence: TGTGCCAGCAGCAGAAAGGGTGGCCACAATGAGCAGTTCTTC. Amino acid sequence: CASSRKGGHNEQFF. The full variable domain, its missing parts supplied by reference TRBV5-8 and TRBJ2-1, is EAGVTQSPTHLIKTRGQQATLRCSPISGHTSVYWYQQALGLGLQFLLWYDEGEERNRGNFPPRFSGRQFPNYSSELNVNALELEDSALYLCASSRKGGHNEQFFGPGTRLTVL.

The rearrangement uses TRBV6-4 and TRBJ2-5; no reliable D call. The better agreement between TRBJ2-3 and the DNA end casts doubt on the J call. The germline gives CDR1 MRHNA, CDR2 SNTAGT. The CDR3 extends over 13 amino acids. CDR3 nucleotide sequence: TGTGCCAGCAGTGACTCCAGCACAGAGACCCAGTATTTT. Amino acids: CASSDSSTETQYF.

This clonotype has at least ten counts. The rearrangement links TRBV3-1 to TRBJ2-5, with TRBD2 identical over 10 bases. CDR3 length equals 16 residues. With V trimmed by 4 bases and J by 2 bases, 7 bases remained unmatched. Germline V gene lookup returns CDR1 LGHDT and CDR2 YNNKEL (reference sequence). The CDR3 loop reads CASSPKLAGQQETQYF. CDR3 nucleotide sequence: TGTGCCAGCAGCCCAAAACTAGCGGGACAGCAAGAGACCCAGTACTTC.

This clonotype counts as medium-sized. The chain carries TRBV6-1 and TRBJ2-1; 11 bases are shared with TRBD2. The J call may be wrong; the DNA end is better matched by TRBJ2-7. The CDR3 totals 14 residues. CDR1 and CDR2 from the germline V gene are MNHNS and SASEGT. The CDR3 nucleotides are TGTGCCAGCAGTGAGGTAGCGGGAGGGCTTGAGCAGTACTTC. It encodes CASSEVAGGLEQYF.

On this clonotype itself: A junction boundary mismatches the germline segment, possibly from a read error. This chain uses TRBV10-2 with TRBJ2-4; D perhaps matches TRBD2 (5 bases). The CDR3 runs 14 residues. Germline CDR1 reads WSHSY; CDR2 reads SAAADI. The CDR3 region is CAGSVCCAQNTQYF. As DNA, the CDR3 is TGTGCGGGCAGCGTGTGCTGTGCCCAAAACACCCAGTACTTC.

This clonotype has only a few counts. At one of its ends the junction is not consistent with the germline gene, which may arise from a read error. V gene TRBV4-1 combines with J gene TRBJ2-1; TRBD2 is a possible D gene (6 bases). This CDR3 is 15 amino acids long. The germline V gene encodes CDR1 MGHRA and CDR2 YSYEKL. The CDR3 nucleotides read TGCGCCAGCAGCCAAGATCCGGGACTCCTCTCCCGGAAGAACTTC. Protein product: CASSQDPGLLSRKNF.

The table lists this clonotype with many counts. The genes are TRBV12-3 or TRBV12-4 and TRBJ2-1, with D possibly matching TRBD2 (5 bases). The CDR3 is 12 residues long. Trimming removed 6 bases at V and 10 bases at J, with 13 bases between. CDR3 protein: CASSPTASEQFF. In nucleotides, the CDR3 is TGTGCCAGCAGCCCCACAGCTAGCGAGCAGTTCTTC.

This clonotype has a count of ten or more. The V gene is TRBV27, the J gene TRBJ2-1; 8 nucleotides align to TRBD2. The closer fit of TRBJ2-5 to the DNA end suggests the J call may be wrong. There are 15 residues in the CDR3. CDR1 and CDR2 (germline): MNHEY, SMNVEV (reference sequence). The CDR3 region has the DNA TGTGCCAGCAGTTTGTCCGGGAGGGCCTCGAAGACCCAGTACTTC. Protein sequence: CASSLSGRASKTQYF.

The genes are TRBV10-3 and TRBJ1-3; a possible D gene is TRBD1 (5 bases). The CDR3 has 15 amino acids. Trimming stripped 2 bases from V and 7 bases from J, with 15 bases between. CDR1 is ENHRY, CDR2 SYGVKD, per germline. The CDR3 is CAISEPGGVGNTIYF. The DNA of the CDR3 is TGTGCCATCAGTGAGCCGGGGGGTGTGGGGAACACCATATATTTT.

This clonotype was seen ten or more times. This chain links TRBV4-1 with TRBJ1-1; no firm D call. Per the germline V gene, CDR1 is MGHRA and CDR2 is YSYEKL. Trimming took 0 bases from V and 0 from J, leaving 8 bases between them. CDR3 length equals 15 residues. The CDR3: CASSQDPGLNTEAFF. The CDR3 DNA reads TGCGCCAGCAGCCAAGATCCGGGGTTGAACACTGAAGCTTTCTTT.

The chain combines TRBV7-6 with TRBJ2-1; 7 bases agree with TRBD2. The CDR3 runs to 14 residues. The germline gives CDR1 SGHVS, CDR2 FNYEAQ. J gave up 13 bases and V 1 base, and 10 bases lay outside the gene matches. The CDR3: CASSLEVVLAEQFF. The CDR3 DNA is TGTGCCAGCAGCTTAGAGGTGGTTCTAGCGGAACAGTTCTTC.